This paragraph covers one TCR beta chain sequence. The antigen remains unidentified. The CDR3 has 15 amino acids. From germline, CDR1 is SGHTA and CDR2 FQGTGA. This sample was included in a study of CXCR3-negative and CXCR3-positive naive CD8 T cells. Through 5' RACE with UMI labels, the TRB cDNA libraries were prepared. Reprocessing the 5' RACE reads, TCRdb reports a single entry for every CDR3 protein and omits DNA. The sample's table shows about 150,000 distinct CDR3 sequences. The study's findings and limits: Naive subsets were similarly diverse, while memory CD8+ repertoires were much less diverse. Naive CXCR3-positive and CXCR3-negative cells shared similar TRBV-TRBJ usage, unlike memory cells. Naive cells positive for CXCR3 carried more hydrophobic TRB CDR3s than CXCR3-negative ones.

The CD45RO-CCR7+CD27+CD95- phenotype denoted naive CD8+ T cells. The TCR sequence derives from a human donor in good health. Some clones in this sample may be carry-over from other donors' samples. Specimen: naive CXCR3+ CD8+ T cells from blood. Documented subset: CD45RO-CCR7+CD27+CD95- naive CD8+ T cells expressing CXCR3 (TNR3+). The V gene is TRBV7-3, the J gene TRBJ2-2; the TCRdb call, TRBD1, lacks DNA for checking. CDR3 region: CASSLDGGWTGELFF.